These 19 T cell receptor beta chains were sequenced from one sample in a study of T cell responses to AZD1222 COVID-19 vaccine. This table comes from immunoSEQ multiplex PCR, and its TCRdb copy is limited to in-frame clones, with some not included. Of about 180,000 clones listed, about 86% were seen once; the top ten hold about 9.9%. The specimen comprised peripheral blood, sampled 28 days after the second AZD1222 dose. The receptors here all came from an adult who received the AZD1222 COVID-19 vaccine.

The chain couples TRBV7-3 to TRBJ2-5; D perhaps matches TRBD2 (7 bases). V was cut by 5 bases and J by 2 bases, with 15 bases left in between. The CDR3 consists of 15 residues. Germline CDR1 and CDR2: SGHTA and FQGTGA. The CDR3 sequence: CASSLGGGIQETQYF. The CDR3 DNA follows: TGTGCCAGCAGCCTGGGCGGGGGCATACAAGAGACCCAGTACTTC.

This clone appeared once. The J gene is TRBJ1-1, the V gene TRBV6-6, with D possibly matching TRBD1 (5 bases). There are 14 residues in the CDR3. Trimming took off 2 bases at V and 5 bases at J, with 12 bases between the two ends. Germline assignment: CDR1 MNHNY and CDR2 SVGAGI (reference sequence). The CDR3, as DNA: TGTGCCAGCAGTTACCCCGGGGGGAGAACTGAAGCTTTCTTT. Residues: CASSYPGGRTEAFF.

The CDR3 nucleotides are TGTGCCAGTCAAAACCCCTCGGGACCCATTGAAAAACTGTTTTTT. Encoded protein: CASQNPSGPIEKLFF. The J gene is TRBJ1-4, the V gene TRBV19; weak D call: TRBD1 (5 bases). The CDR3 contains 15 residues. V was cut by 8 bases and J by 7 bases, with 20 bases left in between. CDR1 is LNHDA, CDR2 SQIVND, per germline (reference sequence).

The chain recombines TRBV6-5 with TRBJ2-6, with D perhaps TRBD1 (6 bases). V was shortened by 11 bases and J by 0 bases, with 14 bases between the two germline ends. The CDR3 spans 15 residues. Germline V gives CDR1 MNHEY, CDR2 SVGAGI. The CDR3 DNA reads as TGTGCCGCCACCACAGGGTCCTCTGGGGCCAACGTCCTGACTTTC. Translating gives CAATTGSSGANVLTF.

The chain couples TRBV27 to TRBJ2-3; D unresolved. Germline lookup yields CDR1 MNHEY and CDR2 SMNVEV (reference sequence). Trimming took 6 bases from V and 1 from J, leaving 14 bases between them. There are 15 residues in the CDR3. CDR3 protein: CASRPRSVGTDTQYF. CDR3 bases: TGTGCCAGCAGACCGAGAAGCGTTGGCACAGATACGCAGTATTTT.

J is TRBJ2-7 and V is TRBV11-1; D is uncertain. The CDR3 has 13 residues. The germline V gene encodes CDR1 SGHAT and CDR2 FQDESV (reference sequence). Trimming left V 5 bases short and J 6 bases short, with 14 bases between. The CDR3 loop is CASSVGPLGEQYF. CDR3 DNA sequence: TGTGCCAGCAGCGTCGGACCTCTGGGCGAGCAGTACTTC.

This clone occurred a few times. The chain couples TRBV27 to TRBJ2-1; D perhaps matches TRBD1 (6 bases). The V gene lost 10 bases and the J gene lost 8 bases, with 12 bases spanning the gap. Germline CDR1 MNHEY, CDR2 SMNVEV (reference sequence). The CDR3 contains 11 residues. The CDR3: CATVGADEQFF. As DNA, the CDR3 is TGTGCCACCGTGGGGGCAGATGAGCAGTTCTTC.

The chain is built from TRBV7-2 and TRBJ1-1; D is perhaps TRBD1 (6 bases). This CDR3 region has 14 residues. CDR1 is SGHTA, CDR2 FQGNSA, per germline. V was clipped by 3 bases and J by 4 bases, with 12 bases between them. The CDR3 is CASSFTGYGTEAFF. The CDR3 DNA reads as TGTGCCAGCAGCTTTACAGGGTATGGCACTGAAGCTTTCTTT.

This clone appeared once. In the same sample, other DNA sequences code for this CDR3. The DNA for the CDR3 is TGTGCCTGGAGTGTGGGGGCCTATAGCAATCAGCCCCAGCATTTT. It specifies CAWSVGAYSNQPQHF. The chain carries TRBV30 and TRBJ1-5, with D perhaps matching TRBD1 (6 bases). From germline, CDR1 is GTSNPN and CDR2 SVGIG (reference sequence). V was shortened by 0 bases and J by 0 bases, with 9 bases between the two germline ends. This CDR3 is built from 15 residues.

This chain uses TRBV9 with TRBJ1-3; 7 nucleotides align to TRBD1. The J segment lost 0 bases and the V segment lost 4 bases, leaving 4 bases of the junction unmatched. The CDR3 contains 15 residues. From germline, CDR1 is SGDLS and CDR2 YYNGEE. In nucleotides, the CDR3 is TGTGCCAGCAGCATTCGACAGGGCTCTGGAAACACCATATATTTT. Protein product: CASSIRQGSGNTIYF.

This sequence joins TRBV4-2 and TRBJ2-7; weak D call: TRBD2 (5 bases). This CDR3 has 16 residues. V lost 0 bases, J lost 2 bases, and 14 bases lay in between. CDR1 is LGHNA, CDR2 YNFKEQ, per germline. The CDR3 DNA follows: TGTGCCAGCAGCCAAGATCAGGCTAGCCGAACCTACGAGCAGTACTTC. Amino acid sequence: CASSQDQASRTYEQYF.

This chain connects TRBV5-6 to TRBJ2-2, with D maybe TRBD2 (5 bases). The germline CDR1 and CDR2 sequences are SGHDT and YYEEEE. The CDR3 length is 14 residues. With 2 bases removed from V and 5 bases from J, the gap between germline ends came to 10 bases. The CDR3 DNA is TGTGCCAGCAGCTTACTAGGCGGGACCGGGGAGCTGTTTTTT. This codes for CASSLLGGTGELFF. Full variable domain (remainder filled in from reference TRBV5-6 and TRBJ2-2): DAGVTQSPTHLIKTRGQQVTLRCSPKSGHDTVSWYQQALGQGPQFIFQYYEEEERQRGNFPDRFSGHQFPNYSSELNVNALLLGDSALYLCASSLLGGTGELFFGEGSRLTVL.

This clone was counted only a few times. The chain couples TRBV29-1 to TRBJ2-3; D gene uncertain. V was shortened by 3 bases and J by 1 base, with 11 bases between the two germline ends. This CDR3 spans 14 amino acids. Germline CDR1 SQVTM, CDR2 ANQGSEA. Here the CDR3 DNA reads TGCAGCGTTGAGGGTCGGGTGGGCACAGATACGCAGTATTTT. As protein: CSVEGRVGTDTQYF.

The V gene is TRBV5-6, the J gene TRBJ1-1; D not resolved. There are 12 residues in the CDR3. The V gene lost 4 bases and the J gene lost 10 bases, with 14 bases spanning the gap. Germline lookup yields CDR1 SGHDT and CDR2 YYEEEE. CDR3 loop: CASSLRSQTAFF. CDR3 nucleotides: TGTGCCAGCAGCCTACGCTCACAGACAGCTTTCTTT.

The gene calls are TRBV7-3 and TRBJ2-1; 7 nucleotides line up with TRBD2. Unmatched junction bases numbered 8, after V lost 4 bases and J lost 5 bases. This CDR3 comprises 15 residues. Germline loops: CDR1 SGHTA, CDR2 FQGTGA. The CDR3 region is CASSSLGGVHNEQFF. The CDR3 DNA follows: TGTGCCAGCAGCTCCCTGGGGGGGGTGCACAATGAGCAGTTCTTC.

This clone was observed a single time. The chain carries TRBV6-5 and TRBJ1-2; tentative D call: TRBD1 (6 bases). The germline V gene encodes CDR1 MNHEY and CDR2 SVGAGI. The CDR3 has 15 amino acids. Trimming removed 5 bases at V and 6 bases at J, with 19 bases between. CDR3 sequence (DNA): TGTGCCAGCAGTCCCCCCGGAACAGGGTGGGATGGCTACACCTTC. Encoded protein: CASSPPGTGWDGYTF.

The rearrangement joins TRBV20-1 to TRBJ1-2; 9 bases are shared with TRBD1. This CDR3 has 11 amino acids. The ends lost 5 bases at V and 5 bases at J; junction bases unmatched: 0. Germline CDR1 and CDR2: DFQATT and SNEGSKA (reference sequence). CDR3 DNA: TGCAGTGCTGGGACAGGGTATGGCTACACCTTC. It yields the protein CSAGTGYGYTF.

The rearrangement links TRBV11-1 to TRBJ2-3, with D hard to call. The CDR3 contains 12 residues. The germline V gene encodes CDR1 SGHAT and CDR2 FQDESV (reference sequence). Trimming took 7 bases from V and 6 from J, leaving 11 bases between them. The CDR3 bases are TGTGCCAGCACCCCCGGGCCTGATACGCAGTATTTT. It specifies CASTPGPDTQYF.

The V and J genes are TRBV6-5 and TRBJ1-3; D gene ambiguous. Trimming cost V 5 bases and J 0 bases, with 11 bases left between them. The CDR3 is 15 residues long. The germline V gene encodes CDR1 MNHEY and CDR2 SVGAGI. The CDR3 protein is CASSPGSSSGNTIYF. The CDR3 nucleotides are TGTGCCAGCAGTCCCGGGTCCTCCTCTGGAAACACCATATATTTT.